This T cell receptor (beta chain) was observed in a study of T cell repertoires in ileal Crohn's disease (dated by TCRdb to the late 2010s). For the wider study: Median disease duration was about eight years, and about 40% of patients were identified as active smokers at the time of surgery. A total of about 170 mucosal samples from around 57 patients were sequenced, collected from several sites on the surgical specimen and at postoperative endoscopy. Endoscopic postoperative recurrence was defined by a Rutgeerts score above i0. All patients had surgery for a complication: stricturing disease in 61% and penetrating disease in around 39%. TCR repertoire analysis was performed in about 59 Crohn's disease patients drawn from a prospective multicentre cohort. About half of the patients received postoperative therapy: around ten received thiopurines and some 20 received anti-TNF agents. The study was conducted in parallel with a multicentre cohort built to find predictors of early endoscopic recurrence after ileocolonic resection. Here is what the overall study found, with its caveats: Mucosal CD4 and CD8 T cells were sorted and sequenced only in a subgroup of patients, whose size was not stated. Sorted CD8 T cells carried more high-frequency clones than CD4 T cells, suggesting mucosal expansions were mainly CD8. Compared with non-smokers, patients who were active smokers at surgery showed a significantly higher proportion of clonal expansions (roughly 24% vs 19%, p=0.02). Endoscopic recurrence was found to be associated with higher high-frequency clone percentages at surgery, and recurrence was observed in all patients with clonality above 26.8% (18/57).

Adults with ileal or ileocolonic Crohn's disease for whom ileocolonic resection was indicated were considered eligible. Before DNA extraction, whole ileal mucosal biopsies were kept frozen at -80 degrees C. A TRizol-based method was used to extract genomic DNA from the frozen whole biopsies, and the DNA was quantified with a NanoDrop 2000 spectrophotometer. Turning to this clone: What this receptor recognizes is not known. The record has no base qualities; no much larger clone is one base away.

Around 500 nanograms of biopsy DNA per sample were submitted for commercial TCRB immunosequencing. CDR3 regions were amplified from genomic DNA by Adaptive Biotechnology using a two-step, amplification bias-controlled multiplex PCR. In the first PCR, primers covered every V and J gene segment, and in the second PCR, barcodes and Illumina adapters were added. CDR3 libraries were sequenced using an Illumina instrument. The paper's data handling went like this. Analysis combined the vendor-provided pipelines with custom analysis of raw data in R/Bioconductor under R version 3.3.0. Clonality, ranging from 0 to 1, was calculated as the inverse of the normalised Shannon entropy of all productive clones. The repertoire share taken up by the top 100 clones defined high-frequency clones, and only clones that passed a 95% confidence test were kept. Repertoire diversity was measured with the Simpson index, and overlap between samples was measured with the Morisita-Horn index. Held by TCRdb, this immuneACCESS table contains in-frame sequences only and omits some clones. Under half of the omission traces to an unresolved V gene where checked; the cause of the rest is unknown. V, J and clone size are those of that table, while D and trimming were read from the DNA. Present in this sample are fewer than 5,500 clones, roughly 80% of which were seen just once. The ten largest clones capture roughly 12% of the sample.

Sequenced material: ileal tissue. The TCR sequence derives from an adult with Crohn's disease.

The CDR3 here reads CASSKCVPGPGGEKLFF. The DNA sequence follows: TGTGCCAGCAGCAAATGCGTCCCGGGGCCGGGAGGGGAAAAACTGTTTTTT. Recombination joined TRBV21-1 with TRBJ1-4. TRBV21-1 is marked as a pseudogene. Counted from cysteine to phenylalanine, this CDR3 has 17 amino acids. The entry retains the CDR3 DNA only, 51 bases that are in frame from base 1.